The 20 T cell receptor beta chains listed next were all sequenced from one sample in a study of cytomegalovirus exposure and HLA in healthy donors. The PCR ran on 60 Vbeta and 13 Jbeta primers. Assay used: immunoSEQ multiplex PCR; TCRdb lists only in-frame clones, some missing. The sample holds about 98,000 clones, 74% seen once. Input material: PBMCs. The receptor source for this set is a male donor in good health and CMV-seronegative.

The chain joins TRBV2 to TRBJ2-7; 7 nucleotides line up with TRBD2. V lost 8 bases to trimming and J lost 6 bases; unmatched junction nucleotides: 10. CDR1 is SNHLY, CDR2 FYNNEI, per germline. The CDR3 sequence is 13 residues long. The CDR3 reads CASAGRGKGEQYF. CDR3 nucleotide sequence: TGTGCCAGCGCGGGGAGGGGTAAAGGCGAGCAGTACTTC.

The chain joins TRBV5-1 to TRBJ2-4, with a possible D match to TRBD2 (5 bases). With 0 bases removed from V and 8 bases from J, the gap between germline ends came to 9 bases. This CDR3 contains 13 residues. The germline gives CDR1 SGHRS, CDR2 YFSETQ. The CDR3 is CASSLGGNDIQYF. CDR3 coding DNA: TGCGCCAGCAGCTTGGGAGGGAACGACATTCAGTACTTC.

This clone was seen a few times. This sequence joins TRBV7-2 and TRBJ2-3; D may be TRBD1 (5 bases). This CDR3 has 13 residues. The germline V and J ends were trimmed by 5 bases and 0 bases, with 6 bases remaining between them. In germline, CDR1 is SGHTA, CDR2 FQGNSA. CDR3 DNA sequence: TGTGCCAGCAGCGGACATAGCACAGATACGCAGTATTTT. It yields the protein CASSGHSTDTQYF. The complete variable domain, with remaining parts taken from reference TRBV7-2 and TRBJ2-3, reads GAGVSQSPSNKVTEKGKDVELRCDPISGHTALYWYRQSLGQGLEFLIYFQGNSAPDKSGLPSDRFSAERTGGSVSTLTIQRTQQEDSAVYLCASSGHSTDTQYFGPGTRLTVL.

This sequence joins TRBV28 and TRBJ2-2; D is possibly TRBD2 (6 bases). The V gene's germline CDR1 is MDHEN and CDR2 SYDVKM. The CDR3 has 15 residues. Trimming took 5 bases from V and 2 from J, leaving 12 bases between them. CDR3 amino acids: CASSRGTLNTGELFF. In DNA form, the CDR3 reads TGTGCCAGCAGTCGAGGGACTCTCAACACCGGGGAGCTGTTTTTT. The full variable domain, its missing parts supplied by reference TRBV28 and TRBJ2-2, is DVKVTQSSRYLVKRTGEKVFLECVQDMDHENMFWYRQDPGLGLRLIYFSYDVKMKEKGDIPEGYSVSREKKERFSLILESASTNQTSMYLCASSRGTLNTGELFFGEGSRLTVL.

J is TRBJ1-1 and V is TRBV5-1; no reliable D call. This CDR3 is built from 16 residues. Germline loops: CDR1 SGHRS, CDR2 YFSETQ. V dropped 6 bases and J dropped 1 base, with 19 bases sitting between them. The CDR3 sequence is CASKRSASSQNTEAFF. DNA for the CDR3: TGCGCCAGCAAAAGAAGCGCAAGCAGCCAGAACACTGAAGCTTTCTTT.

This clone was recorded a few times. J is TRBJ2-2 and V is TRBV6-6, with no clear D. Germline CDR1 is MNHNY and CDR2 is SVGAGI (reference sequence). CDR3 length: 16 residues. Trimming left V 0 bases short and J 0 bases short, with 8 bases between. CDR3 sequence: CASSYSIGSNTGELFF. For the CDR3, the DNA is TGTGCCAGCAGTTACTCTATCGGGTCGAACACCGGGGAGCTGTTTTTT.

The chain has TRBV28 and TRBJ2-7; 11 positions agree with TRBD2. Per germline, CDR1 MDHEN and CDR2 SYDVKM. V gave up 1 base and J gave up 2 bases; unmatched junction bases: 1. CDR3 length: 15 residues. The CDR3 bases are TGTGCCAGCAGTTTATTAGCGGGAGGGGCCTACGAGCAGTACTTC. Translated, it gives CASSLLAGGAYEQYF.

The chain links TRBV5-1 to TRBJ2-1; TRBD2 might be the D (6 bases). V gave up 0 bases and J gave up 7 bases, with 11 bases separating them. Germline values: CDR1 SGHRS, CDR2 YFSETQ. The CDR3 is 14 residues long. CDR3 loop: CASSLDSRGNEQFF. The CDR3 bases are TGCGCCAGCAGCTTGGATTCCCGGGGGAATGAGCAGTTCTTC.

The CDR3 reads CASSLSWTGGKFTEAFF. The CDR3 DNA reads TGCGCCAGCAGCTTATCGTGGACAGGGGGCAAGTTTACTGAAGCTTTCTTT. This sequence joins TRBV5-1 and TRBJ1-1, with 11 bases matching TRBD1. This CDR3 spans 17 amino acids. V lost 2 bases and J lost 5; bases outside the gene matches: 11. From germline, CDR1 is SGHRS and CDR2 YFSETQ.

CDR3 residues: CASSFVAGSITDTQYF. The CDR3 nucleotides are TGTGCCAGCAGTTTCGTAGCGGGGTCGATCACAGATACGCAGTATTTT. The V gene is TRBV27, the J gene TRBJ2-3; 8 bases match TRBD2. J gave up 2 bases and V 3 bases, and 7 bases lay outside the gene matches. The CDR3 sequence is 16 residues long. Germline values: CDR1 MNHEY, CDR2 SMNVEV (reference sequence).

Regarding this clone: Since a much larger clone is just one base distant, this may be a read error. This chain links TRBV19 with TRBJ2-7, with TRBD1 as a possible D gene (5 bases). The V gene's germline CDR1 is LNHDA and CDR2 SQIVND (reference sequence). V was trimmed by 5 bases and J by 2 bases, leaving 7 bases between them. CDR3 size: 12 residues. The CDR3 loop is CASSSDTYEQYF. The DNA for the CDR3 is TGTGCCAGTAGTTCGGACACCTACGAGCAGTACTTC.

The V gene is TRBV29-1, the J gene TRBJ2-7; 7 bases match TRBD2. The V gene end was trimmed by 4 bases and the J gene end by 2 bases; junction bases not matched to a gene: 5. CDR1 and CDR2 (germline): SQVTM, ANQGSEA. The CDR3 runs 13 residues. Here the CDR3 DNA reads TGCAGCGTTGCCGGAAGCGGGGCCTACGAGCAGTACTTC. It specifies CSVAGSGAYEQYF.

The J gene is TRBJ1-1, the V gene TRBV10-2, with a tentative D call TRBD1 (5 bases). This CDR3 spans 16 amino acids. The V gene lost 2 bases and the J gene lost 5 bases, with 18 bases spanning the gap. In germline, CDR1 is WSHSY, CDR2 SAAADI. CDR3 in amino acids: CASSEVPPGRVTEAFF. The CDR3 DNA sequence: TGCGCCAGCAGTGAGGTGCCCCCCGGCAGGGTAACTGAAGCTTTCTTT.

The V and J genes are TRBV29-1 and TRBJ2-5, with TRBD2 identical over 12 bases. Gene TRBJ2-7 matches the end of the DNA better, so the J call may be wrong. This CDR3 region has 15 residues. Germline V CDR1 and CDR2: SQVTM, ANQGSEA. CDR3 sequence reads: CSVGVASGRVHEQYF. CDR3 bases: TGCAGCGTCGGGGTCGCTAGCGGGAGGGTACACGAGCAGTACTTC.

This clone was observed a handful of times. The CDR3 DNA sequence: TGCACTAGTAAAGGCACTGAGCAGTTCTTC. Translation gives CTSKGTEQFF. V and J are TRBV20-1 and TRBJ2-1; D ambiguous. The CDR3 consists of 10 residues. In germline, CDR1 is DFQATT, CDR2 SNEGSKA (reference sequence).

A remark on this clone: One end of the junction varies from germline; a read error may be responsible. The V and J genes are TRBV7-2 and TRBJ2-1; 13 bases align to TRBD2. Germline-derived CDR1 and CDR2 are SGHTA and FQGNSA. The CDR3 length is 16 residues. This CDR3 is CASTLPGLAGYNEQFF. The CDR3 DNA reads as TGTGCCAGCACCTTACCGGGACTAGCGGGGTACAATGAGCAGTTCTTC.

The chain uses TRBV7-2 and TRBJ2-7, with 8 nucleotides matching TRBD1. V trimming: 2 bases; J trimming: 4 bases; junction bases outside the gene matches: 10. Looked up from germline, CDR1 is SGHTA and CDR2 is FQGNSA. The CDR3 spans 16 residues. The CDR3 is CASSLRPDRDLYEQYF. The CDR3 nucleotides are TGTGCCAGCAGCTTACGTCCGGACAGGGATTTGTACGAGCAGTACTTC. The full variable domain, rest sourced from reference TRBV7-2 and TRBJ2-7, is GAGVSQSPSNKVTEKGKDVELRCDPISGHTALYWYRQSLGQGLEFLIYFQGNSAPDKSGLPSDRFSAERTGGSVSTLTIQRTQQEDSAVYLCASSLRPDRDLYEQYFGPGTRLTVT.

This clone was seen a handful of times. The chain employs TRBV6-5 and TRBJ1-3, with D tentatively TRBD1 (5 bases). The germline V and J ends were trimmed by 0 bases and 0 bases, with 6 bases remaining between them. This CDR3 is built from 15 residues. In germline, CDR1 is MNHEY, CDR2 SVGAGI. CDR3 sequence: CASSYSDNSGNTIYF. The CDR3 DNA reads TGTGCCAGCAGTTACTCGGACAACTCTGGAAACACCATATATTTT.

Only a few counts were recorded for this clone. The chain combines TRBV6-5 with TRBJ2-7; D gene ambiguous. The CDR3 is 14 amino acids. Trimming cost V 6 bases and J 4 bases, with 16 bases left between them. CDR1 and CDR2 from the germline V gene are MNHEY and SVGAGI. As DNA, the CDR3 is TGTGCCAGCAGCCCCGGGTCGAAAAGTTACGAGCAGTACTTC. Amino acid sequence: CASSPGSKSYEQYF.

Regarding this clone: Germline and junction disagree at one end, which may indicate a read error. The J gene is TRBJ1-2, the V gene TRBV27; weak D call: TRBD1 (5 bases). Germline V gene sequence: CDR1 MNHEY, CDR2 SMNVEV (reference sequence). The CDR3 contains 13 residues. DNA for the CDR3: TGTGCCAGCAAGGGGTTAGCTAACTATGGCTACCCCTTC. Protein sequence: CASKGLANYGYPF.